The next 10 T cell receptor beta chains were all read from a single sample in a study of tumor-infiltrating lymphocytes in primary liver carcinoma. Co-extraction yielded RNA and DNA from 20-30 mg of unsorted bulk tissue. Starting material of 500 to 600 ng total RNA yielded TCR beta cDNA via a constant-region primer. Construction of TCR beta libraries relied on three successive nested multiplex PCR rounds employing slightly modified ARM-PCR. For roughly 10 cycles apiece, the opening two PCR rounds ran with TRBV1-TRBV30 forward primers and a C-beta reverse primer. TCRdb ran MiXCR on the multiplex PCR reads and lists one entry per CDR3 protein. The sample gives over 35,000 distinct CDR3 sequences, about three quarters of which show up once; about 18% is in the top ten. The specimen sequenced was liver tumor tissue from sampling region 2. As to subset: tumor region T2, inferior pole. The receptors here all came from a man in his forties or fifties with primary liver carcinoma and hepatitis B virus infection.

Comments on this clonotype: Mismatch with germline at one junction end may stem from a read error. CDR3 amino acids: CVSSPGTGRYEQYF. The DNA for the CDR3 is TGTGTCAGCAGTCCTGGGACGGGACGCTACGAGCAGTACTTC. The chain is built from TRBV6-5 and TRBJ2-7; D assignment may be TRBD1 or TRBD2 (5 bases each). Germline lookup yields CDR1 MNHEY and CDR2 SVGAGI. The CDR3 totals 14 residues.

The J gene is TRBJ2-5, the V gene TRBV12-3 or TRBV12-4; D may be TRBD1 or TRBD2 (6 bases each). Trimming removed 9 bases at V and 4 bases at J, with 18 bases between. The CDR3 runs 14 residues. The CDR3 region has the DNA TGTGCCAGTAATTTGGGGGGCGGGCGAGAGACCCAGTACTTC. It specifies CASNLGGGRETQYF.

As regards this clonotype: Just one base apart from a much larger clone, this may be a read error. CDR3: CASSPRGRAAGELFF. Here the CDR3 DNA reads TGTGCCAGCAGCCCGCGGGGCAGGGCGGCCGGGGAGCTGTTTTTT. The chain employs TRBV7-2 and TRBJ2-2; D may be TRBD2 (6 bases). V was clipped by 5 bases and J by 6 bases, with 16 bases between them. Germline assignment: CDR1 SGHTA and CDR2 FQGNSA. The CDR3 runs 15 residues.

Comment on this clonotype: This CDR3 is missing its conserved last phenylalanine or tryptophan, likely due to a read error. The CDR3 nucleotides read TGTGCTAGTACGCGGGGCACCGCAATAAATCAGCCCCAGCATTCT. Residues: CASTRGTAINQPQHS. V is TRBV12-3 or TRBV12-4 and J is TRBJ1-5; D perhaps matches TRBD1 (5 bases). The CDR3 has 15 residues.

With regard to this clonotype: A read error may account for a junction end that differs from germline. This chain connects TRBV6-5 to TRBJ2-2, with a weak D call TRBD2 (6 bases). This CDR3 spans 14 amino acids. CDR1 is MNHEY and CDR2 is SVGAGI in the germline V gene. The CDR3 DNA reads as TGTGCCAGCACTCCCACAGAGGCGGGCGGGGAGCTGTTCTTT. This sequence encodes CASTPTEAGGELFF.

On this clonotype itself: Without the conserved terminal phenylalanine or tryptophan, this CDR3 likely stems from a read error. The genes are TRBV20-1 and TRBJ2-5, with D hard to call. Germline V gene lookup returns CDR1 DFQATT and CDR2 SNEGSKA (reference sequence). V was shortened by 0 bases and J by 2 bases, with 16 bases between the two germline ends. This CDR3 is 16 amino acids long. CDR3 sequence: CSARDASLGFQETQYS. CDR3 DNA: TGCAGTGCTAGAGATGCCAGCCTAGGATTTCAAGAGACCCAGTACTCC.

In its sample, this clonotype ranks as medium-sized. This rearrangement joins TRBV6-5 to TRBJ1-1; 8 bases are a match to TRBD1. The germline V gene encodes CDR1 MNHEY and CDR2 SVGAGI. The CDR3 spans 14 residues. The V and J ends lost 3 bases and 6 bases, in that order; junction bases with no gene match: 6. CDR3 in DNA: TGTGCCAGCAGTTATCAGGGGGCCTACGCTGAAGCTTTCTTT. Translating it yields CASSYQGAYAEAFF.

This clonotype was observed a single time. At one boundary the junction diverges from the germline segment, which might be a read error. Written as DNA, the CDR3 is TGTGCCAGTAGCTTGACAGGGGACGCTGAAGCTTTCTTT. It yields the protein CASSLTGDAEAFF. The chain joins TRBV7-9 to TRBJ1-1; 8 positions agree with TRBD1. The CDR3 has 13 amino acids. Germline values: CDR1 SEHNR, CDR2 FQNEAQ (reference sequence).

With regard to this clonotype: Lacking the conserved final phenylalanine or tryptophan, this CDR3 likely reflects a read error. This chain connects TRBV12-3 or TRBV12-4 to TRBJ2-5, with D possibly TRBD2 on 5 matching bases. This CDR3 is 14 amino acids long. The CDR3 nucleotides are TGTGTCAGCAGTCCCGCCGGGGTTGAAGAGACCCAGTACCTC. This codes for CVSSPAGVEETQYL.

Note on this clonotype: At one end the junction does not follow the germline gene, possibly because of a read error. The rearrangement joins TRBV11-2 to TRBJ2-2; tentative D call: TRBD1 (5 bases). The CDR3 runs to 14 residues. Germline values: CDR1 SGHAT, CDR2 FQNNGV. Here the CDR3 reads CPSNTDSDTWELFF. The DNA for the CDR3 is TGTCCCAGCAACACAGACTCGGACACCTGGGAGCTGTTTTTT. The whole variable domain, filled in from reference TRBV11-2 and TRBJ2-2, reads EAGVAQSPRYKIIEKRQSVAFWCNPISGHATLYWYQQILGQGPKLLIQFQNNGVVDDSQLPKDRFSAERLKGVDSTLKIQPAKLEDSAVYLCPSNTDSDTWELFFGEGSRLTVL.